This section outlines one TCR beta chain sequence together with its context. With 60 Vbeta and 13 Jbeta primers, the PCR was carried out. Here immunoSEQ multiplex PCR was the method, and the copy in TCRdb shows in-frame clones only, minus some. The sample shows about 220,000 clones, over 70% of them seen only once. These data originate in a study of cytomegalovirus exposure and HLA in healthy donors. This CDR3 region has 15 residues. V shed 4 bases, J shed 3 bases, and the junction held 10 bases outside the gene matches. The germline V gene has CDR1 GTSNPN and CDR2 SVGIG (reference sequence). The clonotype originates from a boy aged 2-15 years in good health and CMV-seronegative. The sample comprised PBMCs. The chain links TRBV30 to TRBJ2-3; the match to TRBD2 covers 7 bases. CDR3 sequence reads: CAWNRNAGVTDTQYF. In nucleotides, the CDR3 is TGTGCCTGGAATCGAAACGCGGGAGTTACAGATACGCAGTATTTT.